Below are 12 T cell receptor beta chains sequenced from a single sample in a study of OX40 agonist ivuxolimab in advanced cancers. Clones were read by immunoSEQ multiplex PCR, and TCRdb kept only the in-frame ones, dropping some. The data show 6,000 or so clones, with about 73% seen just once and 36% held by the top ten. The sequences come from CD4+ or CD8+ T cells sorted from blood, collected in a trial of the OX40 agonist ivuxolimab. The receptors were sampled from an adult with an advanced solid tumor such as melanoma, head and neck, liver or kidney cancer.

The chain couples TRBV4-3 to TRBJ2-2; D not certain. Per germline, CDR1 LGHNA and CDR2 YSLEER. The CDR3 runs to 15 residues. The V and J ends lost 5 bases and 1 base respectively, with 11 bases between them. DNA for the CDR3: TGCGCCAGCAGCTCCTGGGAAGGGAACACCGGGGAGCTGTTTTTT. Encoded protein: CASSSWEGNTGELFF.

V is TRBV6-1 and J is TRBJ2-5; TRBD1 agrees at 9 bases. Unmatched junction bases numbered 2, after V lost 1 base and J lost 5 bases. The CDR3 is made up of 14 amino acids. Germline values: CDR1 MNHNS, CDR2 SASEGT. The CDR3 loop is CASSEGDREETQYF. The CDR3 DNA sequence: TGTGCCAGCAGTGAAGGGGACAGGGAGGAGACCCAGTACTTC.

The V gene is TRBV6-1, the J gene TRBJ1-2, with a tentative D call TRBD1 (6 bases). The V and J ends lost 1 base and 1 base respectively, with 16 bases between them. CDR1 is MNHNS, CDR2 SASEGT, per germline. The CDR3 extends over 17 amino acids. CDR3 loop: CASSEGEDRAFNYGYTF. CDR3 sequence (DNA): TGTGCCAGCAGTGAAGGAGAGGACAGAGCTTTTAACTATGGCTACACCTTC.

CDR3 coding DNA: TGCAGTGGGATCACAGATACGCAGTATTTT. This encodes CSGITDTQYF. This chain joins TRBV20-1 and TRBJ2-3; D not certain. This CDR3 has 10 residues. Germline-derived CDR1 and CDR2 are DFQATT and SNEGSKA (reference sequence). Trimming pared 7 bases from V and 2 bases from J, leaving 4 bases between.

The V and J genes are TRBV6-6 and TRBJ2-1; perhaps TRBD2 as D (6 bases). Trimming took 5 bases from V and 6 from J, leaving 17 bases between them. Germline CDR1 is MNHNY and CDR2 is SVGAGI (reference sequence). This CDR3 has 15 residues. The CDR3 reads CASSTLAYKGNEQFF. In nucleotides, the CDR3 is TGTGCCAGCAGTACACTAGCATATAAGGGCAATGAGCAGTTCTTC.

This clone was counted a few times. This sequence joins TRBV6-4 and TRBJ2-3, with D uncertain. The CDR3 sequence is 13 residues long. V lost 8 bases, J lost 2 bases, and 11 bases lay in between. Germline V gene lookup returns CDR1 MRHNA and CDR2 SNTAGT. CDR3 in DNA: TGTGCCAGCTCCCCAGGAGCCACAGATACGCAGTATTTT. It encodes CASSPGATDTQYF.

The J gene is TRBJ1-2, the V gene TRBV4-1; tentatively, D is TRBD1 (6 bases). This CDR3 is built from 15 residues. Trimming took off 6 bases at V and 1 base at J, with 15 bases between the two ends. Germline CDR1 MGHRA, CDR2 YSYEKL. The CDR3 sequence is CASRVLDSLNYGYTF. The CDR3 nucleotides read TGCGCCAGCAGGGTCCTGGACAGCCTTAACTATGGCTACACCTTC.

The chain has TRBV30 and TRBJ2-7, with a weak D call TRBD1 (5 bases). The CDR3 consists of 16 residues. Trimming cost V 1 base and J 1 base, with 17 bases left between them. CDR1 and CDR2 (germline): GTSNPN, SVGIG (reference sequence). The CDR3 region is CAWSGVSVQASYEQYF. The CDR3, as DNA: TGTGCCTGGAGTGGAGTATCGGTACAGGCATCCTACGAGCAGTACTTC.

The rearrangement joins TRBV9 to TRBJ2-7; TRBD2 aligns across 7 bases. The V gene's germline CDR1 is SGDLS and CDR2 YYNGEE. The CDR3 runs 12 residues. With V trimmed by 3 bases and J by 6 bases, 3 bases remained unmatched. Here the CDR3 reads CASSAREGEQYF. CDR3 sequence (DNA): TGTGCCAGCAGCGCGAGGGAGGGCGAGCAGTACTTC.

This rearrangement joins TRBV6-6 to TRBJ2-7; D is unresolved. The V and J ends lost 11 bases and 2 bases respectively, with 16 bases between them. Germline-derived CDR1 and CDR2 are MNHNY and SVGAGI (reference sequence). This CDR3 is built from 13 residues. The CDR3 spells CASTIGGTYEQYF. The CDR3 bases are TGTGCCTCAACTATCGGCGGCACCTACGAGCAGTACTTC.

V gene TRBV6-4 combines with J gene TRBJ1-5; tentatively, D is TRBD1 (5 bases). The length of the CDR3 is 14 residues. Trimming cost V 2 bases and J 5 bases, with 10 bases left between them. Germline CDR1 reads MRHNA; CDR2 reads SNTAGT. Here the CDR3 reads CASSDEEGHQPQHF. Written as DNA, the CDR3 is TGTGCCAGCAGTGACGAAGAGGGGCATCAGCCCCAGCATTTT.

The V gene is TRBV6-6, the J gene TRBJ1-1; a possible D gene is TRBD1 (6 bases). Trimming stripped 10 bases from V and 10 bases from J, with 13 bases between. The CDR3 is 10 residues long. The V gene's germline CDR1 is MNHNY and CDR2 SVGAGI (reference sequence). The CDR3: CATLQGRAFF. The CDR3 nucleotides read TGTGCCACCCTACAGGGACGAGCTTTCTTT.